This entry lists 5 T cell receptor beta chains sequenced from one sample in a study of blood T cell repertoires in COVID-19. Libraries were prepared by immunoSEQ multiplex PCR; TCRdb keeps only in-frame clonotypes and omits some of them. The sample lists 200,000 to 300,000 clones; around 86% were seen once. Sequenced: peripheral blood. These receptors all come from a woman in her twenties or thirties who had recovered from COVID-19.

The gene calls are TRBV3-1 (or the pseudogene TRBV3-2) and TRBJ2-1; 10 positions agree with TRBD2. Germline CDR1 reads LGHDT; CDR2 reads YNNKEL (reference sequence). Trimming removed 4 bases from V and 4 bases from J; junction bases left unmatched: 4. This CDR3 has 15 residues. The CDR3 bases are TGTGCCAGCAGCCTGAGCGGGGGGGCTTACAATGAGCAGTTCTTC. Translating gives CASSLSGGAYNEQFF.

The chain combines TRBV6-2 or TRBV6-3 with TRBJ2-7, with D possibly TRBD2 on 5 matching bases. This CDR3 region has 13 residues. CDR1 is MNHEY and CDR2 is SVGEGT in the germline V gene. V lost 2 bases and J lost 2, with 7 bases in between. The CDR3 protein is CASSYGLAYEQYF. CDR3 nucleotide sequence: TGTGCCAGCAGTTACGGACTCGCCTACGAGCAGTACTTC.

V gene TRBV2 combines with J gene TRBJ1-6, with D possibly TRBD1 on 6 matching bases. This CDR3 is built from 15 residues. The V gene lost 7 bases and the J gene lost 4 bases, with 14 bases spanning the gap. Per germline, CDR1 SNHLY and CDR2 FYNNEI. This CDR3 is CASMQGQGYNSPLHF. CDR3 nucleotide sequence: TGTGCCAGCATGCAGGGACAAGGGTATAATTCACCCCTCCACTTT.

This clone was detected only once. This chain joins TRBV2 and TRBJ2-1; 8 bases map to TRBD1. The CDR3 sequence is 12 residues long. From germline, CDR1 is SNHLY and CDR2 FYNNEI. The V segment lost 8 bases and the J segment 9 bases; nucleotides outside the gene matches: 6. The CDR3 nucleotides are TGTGCCAGCGCACAGGGGGTGGGTGAGCAGTTCTTC. Translated, it gives CASAQGVGEQFF.

The rearrangement joins TRBV4-1 to TRBJ1-6; a weak D match, TRBD1 (6 bases). The germline CDR1 and CDR2 sequences are MGHRA and YSYEKL. The CDR3 spans 15 residues. V was cut by 4 bases and J by 5 bases, with 12 bases left in between. CDR3 sequence: CASSPPTGDNSPLHF. CDR3 bases: TGCGCCAGCAGCCCTCCGACAGGAGATAATTCACCCCTCCACTTT.